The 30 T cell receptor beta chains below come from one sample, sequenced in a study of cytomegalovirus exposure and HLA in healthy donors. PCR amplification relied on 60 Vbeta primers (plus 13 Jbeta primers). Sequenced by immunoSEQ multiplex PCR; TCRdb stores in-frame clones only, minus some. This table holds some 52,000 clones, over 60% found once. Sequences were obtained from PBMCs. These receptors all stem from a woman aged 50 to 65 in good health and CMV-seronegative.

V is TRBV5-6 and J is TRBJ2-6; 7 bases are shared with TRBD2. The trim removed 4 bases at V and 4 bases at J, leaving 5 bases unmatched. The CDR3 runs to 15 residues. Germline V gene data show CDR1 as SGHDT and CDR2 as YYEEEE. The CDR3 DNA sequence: TGTGCCAGCAGCGAGGGACTAACGGGGGCCAACGTCCTGACTTTC. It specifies CASSEGLTGANVLTF.

In DNA form, the CDR3 reads TGTGCCGGCCTCCGGGACAGGGTTTCGCCCACAGAAAAACTGTTTTTT. Protein: CAGLRDRVSPTEKLFF. The rearrangement links TRBV27 to TRBJ1-4; 9 nucleotides agree with TRBD1. Trimming cost V 11 bases and J 8 bases; bases outside gene matches: 18. Per germline, CDR1 MNHEY and CDR2 SMNVEV (reference sequence). This CDR3 has 16 residues.

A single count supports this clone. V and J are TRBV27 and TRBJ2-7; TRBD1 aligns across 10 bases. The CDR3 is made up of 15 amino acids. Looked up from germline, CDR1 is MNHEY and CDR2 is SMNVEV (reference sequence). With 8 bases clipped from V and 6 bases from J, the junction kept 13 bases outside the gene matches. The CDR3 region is CASWDAGTGVGEQYF. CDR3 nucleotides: TGTGCCAGCTGGGACGCCGGGACAGGGGTTGGCGAGCAGTACTTC.

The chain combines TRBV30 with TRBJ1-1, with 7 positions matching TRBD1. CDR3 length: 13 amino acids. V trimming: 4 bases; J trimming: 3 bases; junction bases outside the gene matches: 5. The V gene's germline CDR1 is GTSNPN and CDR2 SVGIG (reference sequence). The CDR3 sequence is CAWKAGGYTEAFF. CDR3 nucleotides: TGTGCCTGGAAGGCAGGGGGGTACACTGAAGCTTTCTTT.

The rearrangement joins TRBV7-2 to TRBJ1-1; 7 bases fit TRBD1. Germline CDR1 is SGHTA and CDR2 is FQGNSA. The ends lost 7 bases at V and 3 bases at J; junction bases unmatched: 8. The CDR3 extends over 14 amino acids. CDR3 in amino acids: CASIPDRTHTEAFF. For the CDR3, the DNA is TGTGCCAGCATCCCGGACAGGACGCACACTGAAGCTTTCTTT.

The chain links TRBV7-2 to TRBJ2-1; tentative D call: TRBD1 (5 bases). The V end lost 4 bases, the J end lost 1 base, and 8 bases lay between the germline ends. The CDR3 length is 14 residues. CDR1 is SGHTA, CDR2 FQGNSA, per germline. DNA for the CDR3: TGTGCCAGCAGCTCACCAGGGTCCTACAATGAGCAGTTCTTC. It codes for CASSSPGSYNEQFF.

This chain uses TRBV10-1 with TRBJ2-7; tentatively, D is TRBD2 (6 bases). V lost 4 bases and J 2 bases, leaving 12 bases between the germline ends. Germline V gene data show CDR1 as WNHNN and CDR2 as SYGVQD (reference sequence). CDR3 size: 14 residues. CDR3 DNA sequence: TGCGCCAGCAGTGCGGCGGGAAAACCCTACGAGCAGTACTTC. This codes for CASSAAGKPYEQYF.

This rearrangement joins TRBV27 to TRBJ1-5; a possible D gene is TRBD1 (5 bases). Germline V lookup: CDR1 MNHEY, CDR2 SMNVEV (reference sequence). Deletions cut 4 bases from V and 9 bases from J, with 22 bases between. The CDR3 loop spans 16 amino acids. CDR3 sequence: CASSWGGPPSQRPQHF. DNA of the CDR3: TGTGCCAGCAGTTGGGGGGGACCCCCCTCGCAGCGGCCCCAGCATTTT.

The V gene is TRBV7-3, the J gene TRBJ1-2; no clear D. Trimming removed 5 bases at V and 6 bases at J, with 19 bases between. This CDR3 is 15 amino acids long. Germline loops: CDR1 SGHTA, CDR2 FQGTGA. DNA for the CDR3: TGTGCCAGCAGCCAAGGCGGTCCCGCCTTGGATGGCTACACCTTC. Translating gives CASSQGGPALDGYTF.

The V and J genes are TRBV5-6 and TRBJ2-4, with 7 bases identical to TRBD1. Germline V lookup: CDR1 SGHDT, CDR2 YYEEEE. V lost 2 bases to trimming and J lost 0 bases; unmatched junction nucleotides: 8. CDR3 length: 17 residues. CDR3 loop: CASSLTGQSLAKNIQYF. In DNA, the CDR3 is TGTGCCAGCAGCTTAACGGGACAGAGTCTAGCCAAAAACATTCAGTACTTC. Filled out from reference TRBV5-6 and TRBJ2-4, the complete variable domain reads DAGVTQSPTHLIKTRGQQVTLRCSPKSGHDTVSWYQQALGQGPQFIFQYYEEEERQRGNFPDRFSGHQFPNYSSELNVNALLLGDSALYLCASSLTGQSLAKNIQYFGAGTRLSVL.

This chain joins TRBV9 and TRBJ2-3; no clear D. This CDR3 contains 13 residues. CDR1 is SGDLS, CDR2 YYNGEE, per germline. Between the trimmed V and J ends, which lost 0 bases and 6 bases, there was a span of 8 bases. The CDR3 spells CASSVGVGDTQYF. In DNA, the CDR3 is TGTGCCAGCAGCGTAGGTGTCGGGGATACGCAGTATTTT.

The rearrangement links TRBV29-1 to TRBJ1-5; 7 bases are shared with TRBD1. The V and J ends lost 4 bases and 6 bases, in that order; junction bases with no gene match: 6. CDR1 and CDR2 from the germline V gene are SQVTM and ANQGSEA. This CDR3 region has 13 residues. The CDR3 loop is CSVGQGSGQPQHF. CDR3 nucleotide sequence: TGCAGCGTTGGACAGGGATCGGGTCAGCCCCAGCATTTT.

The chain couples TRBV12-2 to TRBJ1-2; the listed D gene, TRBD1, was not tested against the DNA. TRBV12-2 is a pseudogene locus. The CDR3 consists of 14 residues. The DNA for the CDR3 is TGTGCTAGGAAAGGCAGGGGGTCAGGCTATGGCTACACCTTC. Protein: CARKGRGSGYGYTF.

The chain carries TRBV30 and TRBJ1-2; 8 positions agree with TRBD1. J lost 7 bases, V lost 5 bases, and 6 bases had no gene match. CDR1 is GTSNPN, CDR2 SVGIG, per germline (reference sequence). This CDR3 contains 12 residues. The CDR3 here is CAWDRGWGGYTF. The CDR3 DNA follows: TGTGCCTGGGACAGGGGATGGGGTGGCTACACCTTC.

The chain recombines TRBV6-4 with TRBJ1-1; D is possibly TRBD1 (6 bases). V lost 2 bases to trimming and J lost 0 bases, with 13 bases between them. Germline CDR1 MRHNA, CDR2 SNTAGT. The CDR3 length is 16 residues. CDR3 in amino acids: CASSDGRGGLNTEAFF. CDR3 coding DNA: TGTGCCAGCAGTGACGGGAGGGGGGGCCTGAACACTGAAGCTTTCTTT.

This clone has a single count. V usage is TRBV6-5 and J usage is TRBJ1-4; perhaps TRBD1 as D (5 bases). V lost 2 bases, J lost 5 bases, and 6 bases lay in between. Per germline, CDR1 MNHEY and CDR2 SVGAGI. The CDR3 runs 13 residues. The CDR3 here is CASSYDSNEKLFF. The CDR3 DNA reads TGTGCCAGCAGTTACGACAGCAATGAAAAACTGTTTTTT.

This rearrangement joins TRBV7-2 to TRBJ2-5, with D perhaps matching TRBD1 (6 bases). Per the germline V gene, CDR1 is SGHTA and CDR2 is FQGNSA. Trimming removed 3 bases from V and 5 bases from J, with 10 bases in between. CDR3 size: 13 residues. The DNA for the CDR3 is TGTGCCAGCAGCTTCCAGGGGCGGGAGACCCAGTACTTC. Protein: CASSFQGRETQYF. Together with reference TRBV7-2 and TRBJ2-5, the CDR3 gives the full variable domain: GAGVSQSPSNKVTEKGKDVELRCDPISGHTALYWYRQSLGQGLEFLIYFQGNSAPDKSGLPSDRFSAERTGGSVSTLTIQRTQQEDSAVYLCASSFQGRETQYFGPGTRLLVL.

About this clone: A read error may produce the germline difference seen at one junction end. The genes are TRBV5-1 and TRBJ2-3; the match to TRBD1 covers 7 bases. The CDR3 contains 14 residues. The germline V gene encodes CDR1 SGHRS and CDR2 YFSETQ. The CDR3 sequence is CASSLGQFTDTQYF. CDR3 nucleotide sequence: TGCGCCAGCAGTTTGGGACAGTTCACAGATACGCAGTATTTT.

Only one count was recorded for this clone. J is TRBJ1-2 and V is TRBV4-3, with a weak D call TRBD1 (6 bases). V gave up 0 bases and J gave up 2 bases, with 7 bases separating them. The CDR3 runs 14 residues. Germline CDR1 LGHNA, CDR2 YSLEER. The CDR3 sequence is CASSQDTGNYGYTF. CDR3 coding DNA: TGCGCCAGCAGCCAAGATACAGGGAACTATGGCTACACCTTC.

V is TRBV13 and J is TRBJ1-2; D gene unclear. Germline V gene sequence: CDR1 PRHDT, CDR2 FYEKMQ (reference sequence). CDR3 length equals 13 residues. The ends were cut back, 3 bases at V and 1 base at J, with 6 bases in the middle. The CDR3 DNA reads TGTGCCAGCAGCTTGAGCCTTAACTATGGCTACACCTTC. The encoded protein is CASSLSLNYGYTF.

The CDR3 DNA sequence: TGTGCCAGCTCACAGGCGGGGGGATCCAATGAAAAACTGTTTTTT. Translated: CASSQAGGSNEKLFF. V gene TRBV18 combines with J gene TRBJ1-4; D perhaps matches TRBD1 (5 bases). This CDR3 spans 15 amino acids. The V gene's germline CDR1 is KGHSH and CDR2 LQKENI. V was clipped by 4 bases and J by 5 bases, with 14 bases between them.

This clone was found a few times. In nucleotides, the CDR3 is TGCGCCAGCAGGACTACGACCCTCTGCTGCGAGCAGTACTTC. It is translated as CASRTTTLCCEQYF. The chain recombines TRBV10-1 with TRBJ2-7; a possible D gene is TRBD2 (5 bases). This CDR3 has 14 amino acids. CDR1 is WNHNN and CDR2 is SYGVQD in the germline V gene (reference sequence). Trimming pared 6 bases from V and 6 bases from J, leaving 18 bases between.

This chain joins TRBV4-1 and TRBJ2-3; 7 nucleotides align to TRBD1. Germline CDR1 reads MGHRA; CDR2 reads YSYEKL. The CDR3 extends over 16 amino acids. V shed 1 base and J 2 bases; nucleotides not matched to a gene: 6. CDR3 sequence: CASSQGLGQHTDTQYF. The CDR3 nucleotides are TGCGCCAGCAGCCAAGGGCTGGGACAGCACACAGATACGCAGTATTTT.

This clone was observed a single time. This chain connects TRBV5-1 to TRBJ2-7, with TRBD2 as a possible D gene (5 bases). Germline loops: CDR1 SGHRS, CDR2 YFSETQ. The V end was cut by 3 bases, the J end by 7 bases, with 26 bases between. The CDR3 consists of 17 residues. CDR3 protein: CASSWTVQASSAGEQYF. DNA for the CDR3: TGCGCCAGCAGCTGGACTGTCCAGGCCTCCTCTGCTGGGGAGCAGTACTTC.

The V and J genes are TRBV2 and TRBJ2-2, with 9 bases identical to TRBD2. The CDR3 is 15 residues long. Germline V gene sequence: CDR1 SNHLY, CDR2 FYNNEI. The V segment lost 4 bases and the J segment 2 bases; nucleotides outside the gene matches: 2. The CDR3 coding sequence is TGTGCCAGCAGTGGACTAGCGGACAACACCGGGGAGCTGTTTTTT. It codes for CASSGLADNTGELFF.

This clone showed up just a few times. This CDR3 is CSVSSGGNQPQHF. CDR3 sequence (DNA): TGCAGCGTTAGTTCGGGGGGCAATCAGCCCCAGCATTTT. The chain uses TRBV29-1 and TRBJ1-5, with D maybe TRBD1 (5 bases). The V gene's germline CDR1 is SQVTM and CDR2 ANQGSEA. This CDR3 is 13 amino acids long. V was cut by 5 bases and J by 2 bases, with 10 bases left in between.

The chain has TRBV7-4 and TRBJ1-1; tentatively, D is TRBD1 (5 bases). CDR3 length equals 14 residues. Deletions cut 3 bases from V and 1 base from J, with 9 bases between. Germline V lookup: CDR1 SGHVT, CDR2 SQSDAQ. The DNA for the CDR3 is TGTGCCAGCAGCTTCCAGGGAAAGAACACTGAAGCTTTCTTT. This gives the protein CASSFQGKNTEAFF.

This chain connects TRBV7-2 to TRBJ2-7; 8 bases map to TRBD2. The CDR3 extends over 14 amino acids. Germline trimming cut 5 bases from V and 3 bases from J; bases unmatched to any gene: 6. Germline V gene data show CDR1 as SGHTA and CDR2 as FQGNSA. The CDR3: CASSETSAVYEQYF. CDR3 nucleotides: TGTGCCAGCAGCGAGACTAGCGCCGTCTACGAGCAGTACTTC.

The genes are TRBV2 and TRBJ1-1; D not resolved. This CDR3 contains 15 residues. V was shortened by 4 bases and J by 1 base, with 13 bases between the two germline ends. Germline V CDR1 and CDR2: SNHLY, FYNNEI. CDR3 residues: CASSGGSGENTEAFF. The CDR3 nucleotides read TGTGCCAGCAGTGGAGGGTCTGGGGAGAACACTGAAGCTTTCTTT. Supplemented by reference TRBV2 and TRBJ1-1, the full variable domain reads EPEVTQTPSHQVTQMGQEVILRCVPISNHLYFYWYRQILGQKVEFLVSFYNNEISEKSEIFDDQFSVERPDGSNFTLKIRSTKLEDSAMYFCASSGGSGENTEAFFGQGTRLTVV.

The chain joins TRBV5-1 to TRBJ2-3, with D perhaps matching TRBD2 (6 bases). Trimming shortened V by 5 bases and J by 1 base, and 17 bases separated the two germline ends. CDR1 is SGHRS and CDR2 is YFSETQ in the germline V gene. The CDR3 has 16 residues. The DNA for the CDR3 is TGCGCCAGCAGGACCCGGGGTAGCGGAGGCACAGATACGCAGTATTTT. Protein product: CASRTRGSGGTDTQYF.